The T cell receptor (beta chain) under discussion was sequenced for a study of T cell responses to AZD1222 COVID-19 vaccine. General study results and limits: Spike-wide coverage was observed for vaccine-associated CD4 TCRs, with dominant responses at 160-218 and 743-854. It was only after the peak T cell response that any repertoires were sampled.

The CDR3 runs to 14 residues. The germline CDR1 and CDR2 sequences are SGHDN and FVKESK. Trimming removed 3 bases at V and 7 bases at J, with 12 bases between. This clone appeared a single time. As yet, its antigen is unknown. Here immunoSEQ multiplex PCR was the method, and the copy in TCRdb shows in-frame clones only, minus some. Here the sample spans 50,000 to 65,000 clones, approximately 88% being singletons. V usage is TRBV14 and J usage is TRBJ2-2, with D perhaps matching TRBD1 (5 bases). The sequence was obtained from an adult who received the AZD1222 COVID-19 vaccine. Sequences were derived from peripheral blood, sampled 28 days after the second AZD1222 dose. CDR3 loop: CASSHNRNSGELFF. The CDR3 coding sequence is TGTGCCAGCAGCCATAACAGGAATAGCGGGGAGCTGTTTTTT.